This TCR beta chain was found in a study of long-term antiretroviral therapy in people with HIV. Findings of the study overall: Dominant in the repertoire at all time points were clones expanded before ART.

Inclusion required at least two post-ART and at least one pre-ART PBMC samples. After removal of 3 bases from V and 4 bases from J, the junction contained 3 bases not matched to a gene. The CDR3 covers 14 residues. CDR1 and CDR2 from the germline V gene are SGHRS and YFSETQ. Sequencing relied on immunoSEQ assay v3.0, run at survey level. Only in-frame clones appear in the TCRdb table, and some are missing; sequencing was by immunoSEQ multiplex PCR. The table shows 14,000 or so clones, with 84% occurring only once. Concerning this clone itself: Its antigen remains unknown.

This clonotype originated in a man younger than 40 with HIV. Sequencing was performed on unsorted PBMCs, taken 0.4 years after starting antiretroviral therapy. The chain links TRBV5-1 to TRBJ2-2; 7 nucleotides agree with TRBD1. This CDR3 is CASSYRGVTGELFF. The CDR3 DNA reads as TGCGCCAGCAGCTACAGGGGAGTCACCGGGGAGCTGTTTTTT. Supplemented by reference TRBV5-1 and TRBJ2-2, the full variable domain reads KAGVTQTPRYLIKTRGQQVTLSCSPISGHRSVSWYQQTPGQGLQFLFEYFSETQRNKGNFPGRFSGRQFSNSRSEMNVSTLELGDSALYLCASSYRGVTGELFFGEGSRLTVL.